The 25 T cell receptor beta chains given below trace back to one sample, sequenced in a study of OX40 agonist ivuxolimab in advanced cancers. Sequencing was performed with immunoSEQ multiplex PCR; in TCRdb, only in-frame clones are kept and a portion is missing. Here the sample spans fewer than 85,000 clones, roughly 90% being singletons. The sample was CD4+ or CD8+ T cells sorted from blood, taken in a trial of the OX40 agonist ivuxolimab. These receptors originate from an adult with an advanced solid tumor such as melanoma, head and neck, liver or kidney cancer.

This chain joins TRBV5-6 and TRBJ2-5; D might be TRBD2 (5 bases). The V end was cut by 2 bases, the J end by 2 bases, with 10 bases between. The CDR3 loop spans 14 amino acids. Germline-derived CDR1 and CDR2 are SGHDT and YYEEEE. The CDR3 DNA is TGTGCCAGCAGCTTTGCGGGTGTGCAAGAGACCCAGTACTTC. Translating it yields CASSFAGVQETQYF.

The rearrangement joins TRBV15 to TRBJ2-1, with D uncertain. The CDR3 loop spans 15 amino acids. CDR1 is LNHNV and CDR2 is YYDKDF in the germline V gene (reference sequence). V was clipped by 6 bases and J by 0 bases, with 12 bases between them. CDR3 in DNA: TGTGCCACCAGGGACCCTAGATCCTCCTACAATGAGCAGTTCTTC. It specifies CATRDPRSSYNEQFF.

This chain joins TRBV6-5 and TRBJ1-5; tentative D call: TRBD1 (5 bases). There are 13 residues in the CDR3. Germline lookup yields CDR1 MNHEY and CDR2 SVGAGI. V dropped 6 bases and J dropped 3 bases, with 9 bases sitting between them. CDR3 sequence: CASSSGINQPQHF. Here the CDR3 DNA reads TGTGCCAGCAGCTCAGGGATCAATCAGCCCCAGCATTTT.

The V call is TRBV5-4, the J call TRBJ2-5; D ambiguous. Per the germline V gene, CDR1 is SGHNT and CDR2 is YYREEE (reference sequence). The CDR3 is made up of 14 amino acids. Trimming took 4 bases from V and 9 from J, leaving 19 bases between them. CDR3 amino acids: CASSQGRTPGAQYF. For the CDR3, the DNA is TGTGCCAGCAGCCAAGGACGGACCCCTGGGGCCCAGTACTTC.

The chain couples TRBV11-3 to TRBJ2-1, with a possible D match to TRBD1 (6 bases). Trimming removed 5 bases at V and 5 bases at J, with 16 bases between. The CDR3 totals 15 residues. The germline gives CDR1 SGHNT, CDR2 YENEEA. The CDR3 is CASSVQGDGNNEQFF. CDR3 nucleotides: TGTGCCAGCAGCGTACAGGGCGACGGGAACAATGAGCAGTTCTTC.

The J gene is TRBJ1-2, the V gene TRBV18; D not resolved. The length of the CDR3 is 14 residues. The V gene's germline CDR1 is KGHSH and CDR2 LQKENI. Trimming took 0 bases from V and 8 from J, leaving 13 bases between them. The chain's CDR3 is CASSPPERVGGYTF. The CDR3 DNA is TGTGCCAGCTCACCACCAGAAAGGGTCGGGGGCTACACCTTC.

The genes are TRBV28 and TRBJ2-7; tentatively, D is TRBD1 (5 bases). Germline CDR1 is MDHEN and CDR2 is SYDVKM. The CDR3 length is 16 residues. V gave up 7 bases and J gave up 0 bases, with 19 bases separating them. The CDR3 DNA reads as TGTGCCAGCACCACTTTAGGTAGACAGTTCTCCTACGAGCAGTACTTC. Its protein product is CASTTLGRQFSYEQYF. Complete variable domain (other parts from reference TRBV28 and TRBJ2-7): DVKVTQSSRYLVKRTGEKVFLECVQDMDHENMFWYRQDPGLGLRLIYFSYDVKMKEKGDIPEGYSVSREKKERFSLILESASTNQTSMYLCASTTLGRQFSYEQYFGPGTRLTVT.

The rearrangement joins TRBV2 to TRBJ2-3; 11 bases line up with TRBD2. Germline CDR1 SNHLY, CDR2 FYNNEI. The CDR3 is 17 residues long. The V and J ends lost 0 bases and 4 bases, in that order; junction bases with no gene match: 6. CDR3 in amino acids: CASSEAASGRRADTQYF. The CDR3 DNA is TGTGCCAGCAGTGAAGCGGCTAGCGGGAGGAGGGCAGATACGCAGTATTTT.

The rearrangement uses TRBV19 and TRBJ1-1; a weak D match, TRBD1 (5 bases). In germline, CDR1 is LNHDA, CDR2 SQIVND (reference sequence). Trimming took off 6 bases at V and 5 bases at J, with 13 bases between the two ends. The CDR3 covers 13 residues. CDR3 sequence: CASSEGAGTEAFF. In nucleotides, the CDR3 is TGTGCCAGTAGCGAAGGGGCGGGTACTGAAGCTTTCTTT.

The V gene is TRBV28, the J gene TRBJ1-1; D not resolved. The CDR3 is 11 amino acids. Germline assignment: CDR1 MDHEN and CDR2 SYDVKM. Deletions cut 9 bases from V and 4 bases from J, with 9 bases between. CDR3 region: CASAVFTEAFF. CDR3 DNA sequence: TGTGCCAGTGCAGTCTTCACTGAAGCTTTCTTT. The full variable domain, in which reference TRBV28 and TRBJ1-1 provide the parts outside the CDR3, is DVKVTQSSRYLVKRTGEKVFLECVQDMDHENMFWYRQDPGLGLRLIYFSYDVKMKEKGDIPEGYSVSREKKERFSLILESASTNQTSMYLCASAVFTEAFFGQGTRLTVV.

This chain uses TRBV7-2 with TRBJ2-6; 7 nucleotides match TRBD2. The V gene's germline CDR1 is SGHTA and CDR2 FQGNSA. V trimming: 5 bases; J trimming: 2 bases; junction bases outside the gene matches: 9. This CDR3 has 17 residues. The CDR3 nucleotides are TGTGCCAGCAGCCCTTGGGGAGGGGTGACTGGGGCCAACGTCCTGACTTTC. Protein sequence: CASSPWGGVTGANVLTF. Looking up the rest from reference TRBV7-2 and TRBJ2-6 gives the full variable domain: GAGVSQSPSNKVTEKGKDVELRCDPISGHTALYWYRQSLGQGLEFLIYFQGNSAPDKSGLPSDRFSAERTGGSVSTLTIQRTQQEDSAVYLCASSPWGGVTGANVLTFGAGSRLTVL.

The J gene is TRBJ2-1, the V gene TRBV30, with 8 bases that match TRBD1. The CDR3 is 16 amino acids. V was clipped by 4 bases and J by 5 bases; unmatched bases: 13. Germline CDR1 GTSNPN, CDR2 SVGIG (reference sequence). This CDR3 is CAWTSQGASRNNEQFF. In DNA form, the CDR3 reads TGTGCCTGGACGAGCCAGGGGGCATCCCGAAACAATGAGCAGTTCTTC.

The chain recombines TRBV6-5 with TRBJ2-2, with a possible D match to TRBD1 (5 bases). The CDR3 totals 16 residues. Trimming left V 0 bases short and J 5 bases short, with 13 bases between. Looked up from germline, CDR1 is MNHEY and CDR2 is SVGAGI. CDR3 protein: CASSYSPRVRTGELFF. In DNA, the CDR3 is TGTGCCAGCAGTTACTCCCCCAGGGTTCGAACCGGGGAGCTGTTTTTT.

Only a few counts were recorded for this clone. This chain uses TRBV11-2 with TRBJ2-7; TRBD2 matches 13 bases. With 4 bases clipped from V and 2 bases from J, the junction kept 5 bases outside the gene matches. CDR3 size: 16 residues. CDR1 is SGHAT and CDR2 is FQNNGV in the germline V gene. The CDR3: CASSSGLAGVPYEQYF. The CDR3 bases are TGTGCCAGCAGCTCAGGACTAGCGGGAGTCCCCTACGAGCAGTACTTC. The full variable domain, in which reference TRBV11-2 and TRBJ2-7 provide the parts outside the CDR3, is EAGVAQSPRYKIIEKRQSVAFWCNPISGHATLYWYQQILGQGPKLLIQFQNNGVVDDSQLPKDRFSAERLKGVDSTLKIQPAKLEDSAVYLCASSSGLAGVPYEQYFGPGTRLTVT.

J is TRBJ1-1 and V is TRBV1. TRBV1 is assigned pseudogene status. CDR3 length equals 12 residues. CDR3 nucleotides: TGCACCAGCAGCCAAGAGGACACTGAAGCTTTCTTT. Translating it yields CTSSQEDTEAFF.

This chain links TRBV19 with TRBJ1-2, with a possible D match to TRBD1 (6 bases). Trimming cost V 4 bases and J 8 bases, with 14 bases left between them. This CDR3 has 13 residues. Per germline, CDR1 LNHDA and CDR2 SQIVND (reference sequence). In DNA form, the CDR3 reads TGTGCCAGTAGTAGCGGACAGCTAGGAGGCTACACCTTC. This gives the protein CASSSGQLGGYTF.

CDR3 DNA: TGTGCCAGCAGCACCCGTACGGGGGGTAGCTCCTACGAGCAGTACTTC. Translation gives CASSTRTGGSSYEQYF. The rearrangement uses TRBV9 and TRBJ2-7; 7 bases line up with TRBD2. With V trimmed by 4 bases and J by 0 bases, 10 bases remained unmatched. The germline CDR1 and CDR2 sequences are SGDLS and YYNGEE. This CDR3 comprises 16 residues.

This sequence joins TRBV13 and TRBJ2-7; a weak D match, TRBD2 (5 bases). The germline gives CDR1 PRHDT, CDR2 FYEKMQ (reference sequence). This CDR3 has 16 residues. V was pared by 5 bases and J by 2 bases, with 19 bases between. CDR3 in DNA: TGTGCCAGCAGCAACCAATGGGGTAGCGACCCCTACGAGCAGTACTTC. Its translation is CASSNQWGSDPYEQYF.

This clone has just a few counts. The rearrangement joins TRBV14 to TRBJ2-3; D possibly corresponds to TRBD1 (5 bases). Germline V gives CDR1 SGHDN, CDR2 FVKESK. The CDR3 consists of 14 residues. Trimming cost V 5 bases and J 5 bases, with 14 bases left between them. The CDR3 loop is CASSYWGLGDTQYF. The CDR3 DNA reads as TGTGCCAGCAGCTATTGGGGCTTGGGAGATACGCAGTATTTT.

This clone was observed once. The chain recombines TRBV27 with TRBJ1-1; D might be TRBD1 (5 bases). Germline CDR1 reads MNHEY; CDR2 reads SMNVEV (reference sequence). V was shortened by 1 base and J by 1 base, with 10 bases between the two germline ends. This CDR3 has 15 residues. DNA of the CDR3: TGTGCCAGCAGTTTATTTGGGGGGTCGAACACTGAAGCTTTCTTT. Protein: CASSLFGGSNTEAFF.

This clone was detected only once. The genes are TRBV7-2 and TRBJ2-3; D is possibly TRBD1 or TRBD2 (6 bases each). Trimming took off 4 bases at V and 8 bases at J, with 16 bases between the two ends. The CDR3 contains 14 residues. CDR1 is SGHTA and CDR2 is FQGNSA in the germline V gene. CDR3 in amino acids: CASSSFRGVVTQYF. In nucleotides, the CDR3 is TGTGCCAGCAGCTCCTTTAGGGGGGTGGTTACGCAGTATTTT.

The V and J genes are TRBV4-2 and TRBJ1-2; TRBD1 is a possible D gene (6 bases). V lost 0 bases and J lost 8, with 13 bases in between. Looked up from germline, CDR1 is LGHNA and CDR2 is YNFKEQ. The CDR3 is 14 residues long. CDR3 residues: CASSQERGARGYTF. CDR3 nucleotides: TGTGCCAGCAGCCAAGAGCGGGGGGCGAGGGGCTACACCTTC.

This chain joins TRBV28 and TRBJ1-2; D ambiguous. CDR1 and CDR2 from the germline V gene are MDHEN and SYDVKM. V gave up 6 bases and J gave up 0 bases, with 11 bases separating them. The length of the CDR3 is 14 residues. CDR3 residues: CASRVGSPNYGYTF. As DNA, the CDR3 is TGTGCCAGCAGAGTGGGTTCTCCTAACTATGGCTACACCTTC.

To note about this clone: Relative to the germline gene, one junction end is altered; a read error may explain this. The rearrangement joins TRBV7-7 to TRBJ2-1; D not resolved. The CDR3 is made up of 14 amino acids. Germline CDR1 reads SSHAT; CDR2 reads FNYEAQ (reference sequence). As DNA, the CDR3 is TGTGCTAGCAGCTTATCCAGCTCCTACAATGAGCAGTTCTTC. Amino acid sequence: CASSLSSSYNEQFF.

The rearrangement links TRBV5-1 to TRBJ2-4, with TRBD2 identical over 10 bases. The CDR3 is made up of 19 amino acids. From germline, CDR1 is SGHRS and CDR2 YFSETQ. The V segment lost 0 bases and the J segment 8 bases; nucleotides outside the gene matches: 17. The CDR3 region has the DNA TGCGCCAGCAGCTTGGTGGGGGCAGCGGGAGGGATTGCCAGTGACATTCAGTACTTC. Its translation: CASSLVGAAGGIASDIQYF. The full variable domain, completed using reference TRBV5-1 and TRBJ2-4, is KAGVTQTPRYLIKTRGQQVTLSCSPISGHRSVSWYQQTPGQGLQFLFEYFSETQRNKGNFPGRFSGRQFSNSRSEMNVSTLELGDSALYLCASSLVGAAGGIASDIQYFGAGTRLSVL.